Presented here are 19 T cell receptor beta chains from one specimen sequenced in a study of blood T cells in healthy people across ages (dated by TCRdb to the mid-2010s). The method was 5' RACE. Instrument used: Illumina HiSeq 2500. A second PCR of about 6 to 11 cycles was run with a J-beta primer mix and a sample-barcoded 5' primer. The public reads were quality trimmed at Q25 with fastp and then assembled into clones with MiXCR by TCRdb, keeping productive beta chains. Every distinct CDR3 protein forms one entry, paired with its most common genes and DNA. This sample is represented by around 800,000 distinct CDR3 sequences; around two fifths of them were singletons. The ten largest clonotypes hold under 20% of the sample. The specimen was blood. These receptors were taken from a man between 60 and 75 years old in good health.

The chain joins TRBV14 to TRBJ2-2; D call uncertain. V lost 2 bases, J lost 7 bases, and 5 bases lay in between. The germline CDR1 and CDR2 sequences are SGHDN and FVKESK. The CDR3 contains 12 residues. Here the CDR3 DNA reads TGTGCCAGCAGCCAAATTGTCGGGGAGCTGTTTTTT. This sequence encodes CASSQIVGELFF.

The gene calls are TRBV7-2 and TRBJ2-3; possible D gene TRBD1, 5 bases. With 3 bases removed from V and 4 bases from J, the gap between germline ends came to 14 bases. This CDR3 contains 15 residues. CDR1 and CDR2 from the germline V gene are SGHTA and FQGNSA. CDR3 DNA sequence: TGTGCCAGCAGCTTGGGGCCTCGCCAGCCAGATACGCAGTATTTT. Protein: CASSLGPRQPDTQYF.

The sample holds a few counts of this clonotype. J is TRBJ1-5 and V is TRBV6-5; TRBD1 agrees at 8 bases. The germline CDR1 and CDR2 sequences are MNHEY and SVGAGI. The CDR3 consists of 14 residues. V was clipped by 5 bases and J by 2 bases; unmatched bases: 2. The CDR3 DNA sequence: TGTGCCAGCAGTACGGACAGGGGCAATCAGCCCCAGCATTTT. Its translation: CASSTDRGNQPQHF.

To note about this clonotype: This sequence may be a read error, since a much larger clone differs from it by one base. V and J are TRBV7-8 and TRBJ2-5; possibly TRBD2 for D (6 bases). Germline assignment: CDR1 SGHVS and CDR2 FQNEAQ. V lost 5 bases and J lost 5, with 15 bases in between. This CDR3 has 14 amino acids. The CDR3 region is CASSASWTMETQYF. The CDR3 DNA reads TGTGCCAGCAGCGCCTCGTGGACTATGGAGACCCAGTACTTC.

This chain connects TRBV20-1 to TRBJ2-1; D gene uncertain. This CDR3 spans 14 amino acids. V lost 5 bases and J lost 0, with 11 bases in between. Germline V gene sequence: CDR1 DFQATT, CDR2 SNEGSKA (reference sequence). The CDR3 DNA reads TGCAGTGCTCCTCCACTGAGCTCCTACAATGAGCAGTTCTTC. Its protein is CSAPPLSSYNEQFF.

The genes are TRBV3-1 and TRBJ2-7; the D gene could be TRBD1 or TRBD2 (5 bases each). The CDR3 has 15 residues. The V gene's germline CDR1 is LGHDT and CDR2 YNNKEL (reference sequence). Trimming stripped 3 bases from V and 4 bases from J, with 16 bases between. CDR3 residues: CASSHPGTSLYEQYF. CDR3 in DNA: TGTGCCAGCAGCCACCCCGGGACCTCCCTTTACGAGCAGTACTTC.

CDR3 in amino acids: CASSLSPQVQSTEAFF. The DNA of the CDR3 is TGTGCCAGCAGCTTATCTCCGCAGGTTCAGAGCACTGAAGCTTTCTTT. The rearrangement links TRBV7-3 to TRBJ1-1, with D hard to call. V lost 2 bases, J lost 4 bases, and 17 bases lay in between. Germline V gene lookup returns CDR1 SGHTA and CDR2 FQGTGA. The CDR3 has 16 residues.

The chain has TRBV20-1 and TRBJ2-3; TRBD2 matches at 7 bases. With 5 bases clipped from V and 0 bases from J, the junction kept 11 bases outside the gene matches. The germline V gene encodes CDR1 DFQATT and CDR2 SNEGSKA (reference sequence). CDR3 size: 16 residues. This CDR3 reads CSAGGGSGPSTDTQYF. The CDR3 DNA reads TGCAGTGCTGGGGGGGGTAGCGGGCCTAGCACAGATACGCAGTATTTT.

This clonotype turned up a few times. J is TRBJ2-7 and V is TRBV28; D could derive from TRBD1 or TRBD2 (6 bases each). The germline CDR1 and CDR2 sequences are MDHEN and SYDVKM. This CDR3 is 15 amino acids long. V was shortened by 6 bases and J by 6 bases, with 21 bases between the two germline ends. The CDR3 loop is CASRRLQGRSPEQYF. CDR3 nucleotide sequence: TGTGCCAGCAGGCGGCTTCAGGGGAGGTCACCCGAGCAGTACTTC.

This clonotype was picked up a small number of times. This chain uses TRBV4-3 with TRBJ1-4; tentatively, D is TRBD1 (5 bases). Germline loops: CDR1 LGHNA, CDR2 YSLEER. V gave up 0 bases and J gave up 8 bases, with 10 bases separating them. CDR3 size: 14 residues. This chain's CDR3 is CASSQDRTREKLFF. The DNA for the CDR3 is TGCGCCAGCAGCCAAGATCGGACACGAGAAAAACTGTTTTTT.

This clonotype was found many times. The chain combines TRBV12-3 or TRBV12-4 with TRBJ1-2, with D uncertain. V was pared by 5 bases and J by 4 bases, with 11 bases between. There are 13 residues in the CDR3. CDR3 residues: CASSPGSTYGYTF. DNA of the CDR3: TGTGCCAGCAGTCCCGGGTCTACCTATGGCTACACCTTC.

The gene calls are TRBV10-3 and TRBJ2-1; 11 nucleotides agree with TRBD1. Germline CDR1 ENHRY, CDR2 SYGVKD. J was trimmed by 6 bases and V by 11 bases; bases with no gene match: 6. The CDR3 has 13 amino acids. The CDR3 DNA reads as TGTGCCGTGTCCGGGACAGGGGGCAATGAGCAGTTCTTC. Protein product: CAVSGTGGNEQFF.

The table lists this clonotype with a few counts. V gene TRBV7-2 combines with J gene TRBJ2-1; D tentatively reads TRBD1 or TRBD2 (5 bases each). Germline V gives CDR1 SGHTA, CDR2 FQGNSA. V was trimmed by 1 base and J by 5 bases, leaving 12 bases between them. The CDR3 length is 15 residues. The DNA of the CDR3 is TGTGCCAGCAGCTTAGACCCCAGGGAGAACAATGAGCAGTTCTTC. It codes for CASSLDPRENNEQFF.

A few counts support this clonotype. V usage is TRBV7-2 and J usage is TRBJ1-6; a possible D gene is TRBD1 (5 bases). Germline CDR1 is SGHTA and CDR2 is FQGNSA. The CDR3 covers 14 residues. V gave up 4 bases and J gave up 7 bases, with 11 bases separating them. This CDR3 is CASSSQRGNSPLHF. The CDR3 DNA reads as TGTGCCAGCAGCTCCCAGAGGGGAAATTCACCCCTCCACTTT.

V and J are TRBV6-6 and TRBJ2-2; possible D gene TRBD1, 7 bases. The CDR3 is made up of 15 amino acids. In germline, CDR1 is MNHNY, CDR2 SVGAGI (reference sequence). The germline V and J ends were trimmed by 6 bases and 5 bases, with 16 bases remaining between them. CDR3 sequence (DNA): TGTGCCAGCAGGAGAGGGGGGACAGAAACCGGGGAGCTGTTTTTT. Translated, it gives CASRRGGTETGELFF.

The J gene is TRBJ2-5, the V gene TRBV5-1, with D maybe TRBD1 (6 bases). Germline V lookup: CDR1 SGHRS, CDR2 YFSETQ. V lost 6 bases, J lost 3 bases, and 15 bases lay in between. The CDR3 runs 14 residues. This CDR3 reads CASTRGQPEETQYF. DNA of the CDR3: TGCGCCAGCACCCGTGGACAGCCCGAAGAGACCCAGTACTTC. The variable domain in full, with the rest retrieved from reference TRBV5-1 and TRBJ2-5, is KAGVTQTPRYLIKTRGQQVTLSCSPISGHRSVSWYQQTPGQGLQFLFEYFSETQRNKGNFPGRFSGRQFSNSRSEMNVSTLELGDSALYLCASTRGQPEETQYFGPGTRLLVL.

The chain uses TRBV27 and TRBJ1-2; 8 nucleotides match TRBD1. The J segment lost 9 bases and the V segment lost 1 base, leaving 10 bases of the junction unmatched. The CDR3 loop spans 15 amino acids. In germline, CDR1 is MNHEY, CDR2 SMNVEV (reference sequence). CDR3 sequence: CASSLWAGTGGRYTF. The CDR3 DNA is TGTGCCAGCAGTTTATGGGCAGGGACAGGCGGACGCTACACCTTC.

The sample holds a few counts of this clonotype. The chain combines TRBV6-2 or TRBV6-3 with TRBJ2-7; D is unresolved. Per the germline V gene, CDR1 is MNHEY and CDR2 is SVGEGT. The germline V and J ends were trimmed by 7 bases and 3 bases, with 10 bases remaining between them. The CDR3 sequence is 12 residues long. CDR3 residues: CASIQVNYEQYF. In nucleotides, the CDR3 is TGTGCCAGCATCCAGGTTAACTACGAGCAGTACTTC.

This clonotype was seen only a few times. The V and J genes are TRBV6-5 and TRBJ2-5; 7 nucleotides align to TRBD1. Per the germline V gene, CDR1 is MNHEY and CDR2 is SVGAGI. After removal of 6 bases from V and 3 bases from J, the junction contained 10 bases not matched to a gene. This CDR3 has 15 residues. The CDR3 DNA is TGTGCCAGCAGCCCCGGGACAGTCTCTAAAGAGACCCAGTACTTC. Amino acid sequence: CASSPGTVSKETQYF.